This T cell receptor (beta chain) was obtained from a study of cytomegalovirus exposure and HLA in healthy donors. CDR3 length: 19 residues. V gave up 6 bases and J gave up 2 bases, with 27 bases separating them. In germline, CDR1 is ENHRY, CDR2 SYGVKD. Overall study findings and caveats: Later, TCR association rates were found to vary by HLA locus, highest for DRB1 and lowest for HLA-C.

Use of 60 Vbeta and 13 Jbeta primers characterized the PCR. The table came from immunoSEQ multiplex PCR; TCRdb's copy has only in-frame clones and leaves some out. The repertoire includes roughly 150,000 clones, about 80% of them detected once, and around 15% sits in the top ten. In regard to this clone: Its antigen is unidentified.

The receptor was derived from a woman in her forties in good health and CMV-seronegative. The chain is built from TRBV10-3 and TRBJ2-3, with a possible D match to TRBD1 (5 bases). The source material was PBMCs. Written as DNA, the CDR3 is TGTGCCATCAGGCCCTTAGGGGTTGACAGAAATCTTTACACAGATACGCAGTATTTT. This sequence encodes CAIRPLGVDRNLYTDTQYF.